This T cell receptor beta chain was retrieved from a study of T cell repertoires in cytomegalovirus infection. The study's findings and limits: HLA-C-restricted CMV-specific TCR beta clonotypes were dominant in the ex vivo response.

TCRdb called the reads again in MiXCR, with one record for every CDR3 protein. The top ten hold roughly 16% of the sample, which has about half a million distinct CDR3 sequences, more than 30% seen once. Germline lookup yields CDR1 MNHNY and CDR2 SVGAGI (reference sequence). The V segment lost 6 bases and the J segment 5 bases; nucleotides outside the gene matches: 17. The CDR3 length is 17 residues. In regard to this clonotype: Antigen: not known.

This material consisted of cultured PBMCs, taken from culture after CMV antigen stimulation. This TCR derives from a human donor in good health (CMV status not recorded). Some clones in this sample may be carry-over from other donors' samples. V is TRBV6-6 and J is TRBJ2-3; 7 bases map to TRBD2. Here the CDR3 reads CASSAAGGLLGRDTQYF. DNA for the CDR3: TGTGCCAGCAGCGCGGCCGGGGGACTATTAGGTCGAGATACGCAGTATTTT.